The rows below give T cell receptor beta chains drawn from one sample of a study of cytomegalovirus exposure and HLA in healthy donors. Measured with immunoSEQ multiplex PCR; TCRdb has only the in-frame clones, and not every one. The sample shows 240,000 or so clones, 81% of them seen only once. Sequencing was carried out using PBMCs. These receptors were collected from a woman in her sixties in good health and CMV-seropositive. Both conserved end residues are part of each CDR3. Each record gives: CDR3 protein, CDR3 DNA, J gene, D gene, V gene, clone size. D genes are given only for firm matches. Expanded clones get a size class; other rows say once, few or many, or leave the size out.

CASSSPRGEQYF,TGTGCCAGCAGTTCCCCTCGGGGCGAGCAGTACTTC,TRBJ2-7,-,TRBV6-1,-
CASSLNSYEQYF,TGTGCCAGCAGCTTAAATAGCTACGAGCAGTACTTC,TRBJ2-7,-,TRBV11-2,-
CAWGRQGSYEQYF,TGTGCCTGGGGTCGACAGGGATCCTACGAGCAGTACTTC,TRBJ2-7,TRBD1,TRBV30,-
CASGARGSSGANVLTF,TGTGCCAGCGGGGCCAGGGGGAGCTCTGGGGCCAACGTCCTGACTTTC,TRBJ2-6,TRBD1,TRBV2,once
CASSLRRPGANVLTF,TGTGCCAGCAGCTTACGGAGACCCGGGGCCAACGTCCTGACTTTC,TRBJ2-6,-,TRBV13,-
CASGLVPGGLAVYEQYF,TGTGCTAGTGGTTTGGTACCCGGGGGACTAGCTGTCTACGAGCAGTACTTC,TRBJ2-7,TRBD2,TRBV12-5,-
CASGLVLGRGANVLTF,TGTGCTAGTGGTTTGGTGCTGGGGCGGGGGGCCAACGTCCTGACTTTC,TRBJ2-6,-,TRBV12-5,-
CASSSAYRGLNTEAFF,TGTGCCAGCAGTTCTGCTTACAGGGGGTTGAACACTGAAGCTTTCTTT,TRBJ1-1,TRBD1,TRBV28,once
CASSLEPSGNYEQYF,TGTGCCAGCAGCTTAGAGCCTAGCGGGAACTACGAGCAGTACTTC,TRBJ2-7,TRBD2,TRBV7-9,-
CASSLGGLASEFF,TGTGCCAGCAGTTTAGGCGGACTAGCGAGTGAGTTCTTC,TRBJ2-1,TRBD2,TRBV27,-
CASSQGQFRDGANVLTF,TGCGCCAGCAGCCAAGGACAATTCCGAGATGGGGCCAACGTCCTGACTTTC,TRBJ2-6,-,TRBV4-1,-
CASRPSGIFRETQYF,TGCGCCAGTAGGCCTAGCGGAATTTTCCGGGAGACCCAGTACTTC,TRBJ2-5,TRBD2,TRBV5-1,-
CASSLRQGATYEQYF,TGTGCCAGCAGCCTCAGACAGGGGGCAACCTACGAGCAGTACTTC,TRBJ2-7,TRBD1,TRBV7-2,-
CASSLGGLAGPYNEQFF,TGCGCCAGCAGCCTCGGAGGACTAGCGGGACCCTACAATGAGCAGTTCTTC,TRBJ2-1,TRBD2,TRBV4-1,-
CASRSPLRVNYNEQFF,TGTGCCAGCAGATCGCCACTGAGGGTGAACTACAATGAGCAGTTCTTC,TRBJ2-1,-,TRBV2,-
CASSPTAFEETQYF,TGTGCCAGCAGCCCGACAGCCTTTGAAGAGACCCAGTACTTC,TRBJ2-5,-,TRBV7-7,-
CAWSERFPEAFF,TGTGCCTGGAGCGAGCGGTTCCCTGAAGCTTTCTTT,TRBJ1-1,-,TRBV30,few
CASRGDTEAFF,TGCGCCAGCAGAGGGGACACTGAAGCTTTCTTT,TRBJ1-1,-,TRBV10-1,few
CASSQAFGMDTQYF,TGCGCCAGCAGCCAAGCATTCGGGATGGATACGCAGTATTTT,TRBJ2-3,-,TRBV4-1,-
CASRETSGSNYEQYF,TGCGCCAGCAGGGAGACTAGCGGGAGTAACTACGAGCAGTACTTC,TRBJ2-7,TRBD2,TRBV5-1,-
CASSPPFRTGELFF,TGTGCCAGCTCACCACCTTTTCGCACCGGGGAGCTGTTTTTT,TRBJ2-2,-,TRBV18,-
CASSQAEVQYF,TGCGCCAGCAGCCAAGCCGAGGTTCAGTACTTC,TRBJ2-4,-,TRBV4-1,-
CASSLGKYRDSYEQYF,TGTGCCAGCAGCTTAGGAAAATACCGGGACAGTTACGAGCAGTACTTC,TRBJ2-7,TRBD1,TRBV11-2,-
CASSSTRMGTGELFF,TGTGCCAGCAGCTCGACTAGAATGGGGACCGGGGAGCTGTTTTTT,TRBJ2-2,-,TRBV6-5,-
CASSQAQNYGYTF,TGTGCCAGCAGCCAAGCACAGAACTATGGCTACACCTTC,TRBJ1-2,-,TRBV14,-
CASSTGALRAGELFF,TGTGCCAGCAGCACAGGGGCCCTCAGGGCCGGGGAGCTGTTTTTT,TRBJ2-2,TRBD1,TRBV7-9,-
CASSLGQVQTQYF,TGCGCCAGCAGCCTTGGACAGGTACAGACCCAGTACTTC,TRBJ2-5,TRBD1,TRBV4-1,-
CASSPPGRGPPMNTEAFF,TGTGCCAGCTCACCCCCAGGGAGGGGACCCCCTATGAACACTGAAGCTTTCTTT,TRBJ1-1,-,TRBV18,-
CASSFPSGRADEQFF,TGTGCCAGCAGCTTCCCTAGCGGGAGGGCGGATGAGCAGTTCTTC,TRBJ2-1,TRBD2,TRBV9,-
CASSSSGYRGWDEKLFF,TGTGCCAGCAGCTCTTCGGGCTACAGGGGGTGGGATGAAAAACTGTTTTTT,TRBJ1-4,TRBD1,TRBV7-9,-
CASSLRTNYQETQYF,TGTGCCAGCAGCTTAAGGACAAACTACCAAGAGACCCAGTACTTC,TRBJ2-5,-,TRBV11-2,-
CASSSLAGGTGELFF,TGCGCCAGCAGCTCCCTAGCGGGAGGGACCGGGGAGCTGTTTTTT,TRBJ2-2,TRBD2,TRBV5-1,-
CASSFGDEQFF,TGTGCCAGCAGCTTTGGAGATGAGCAGTTCTTC,TRBJ2-1,-,TRBV13,-
CASSQVAASTEAFF,TGCGCCAGCAGCCAAGTTGCGGCGAGCACTGAAGCTTTCTTT,TRBJ1-1,-,TRBV4-1,-
CASVRTSGRASSDTGELFF,TGCGCCAGCGTAAGGACTAGCGGGAGGGCCTCGTCGGACACCGGGGAGCTGTTTTTT,TRBJ2-2,TRBD2,TRBV10-2,-
CASSRRGSSHYTF,TGTGCCAGCAGTCGGCGGGGGTCGTCACACTACACCTTC,TRBJ1-2,-,TRBV28,few
CARSFEGSRRKTEQFF,TGTGCCAGAAGCTTCGAAGGTAGCCGACGAAAAACCGAGCAGTTCTTC,TRBJ2-1,-,TRBV7-5,few
CASSPGERGYTF,TGCGCCAGCTCCCCGGGGGAGAGGGGCTACACCTTC,TRBJ1-2,-,TRBV5-1,-
CATSRAITGIEAFF,TGTGCCACCAGCAGAGCCATTACAGGAATTGAAGCTTTCTTT,TRBJ1-1,-,TRBV15,-
CASSLSTSGYEQYF,TGCGCCAGCAGCTTGTCTACTAGTGGTTACGAGCAGTACTTC,TRBJ2-7,-,TRBV5-1,-
CASSPHPNTEAFF,TGTGCCAGCAGCCCACATCCGAACACTGAAGCTTTCTTT,TRBJ1-1,-,TRBV14,-
CASSFFRTTKNIQYF,TGTGCCAGCAGTTTTTTTCGGACTACCAAAAACATTCAGTACTTC,TRBJ2-4,-,TRBV27,-
CASSLAFTDEQFF,TGTGCCAGCAGCTTAGCTTTTACGGATGAGCAGTTCTTC,TRBJ2-1,-,TRBV7-7,-
CASSSTNEKLFF,TGTGCCAGCAGCTCTACTAATGAAAAACTGTTTTTT,TRBJ1-4,-,TRBV2,-
CASSLGQVSSYEQYF,TGCGCCAGCAGCTTGGGGCAGGTCAGCTCCTACGAGCAGTACTTC,TRBJ2-7,-,TRBV5-1,-
CASSSQGSYEQYF,TGTGCCAGCAGCTCCCAGGGAAGCTACGAGCAGTACTTC,TRBJ2-7,-,TRBV13,-
CASSLALDSLRDTQYF,TGCGCCAGCAGCTTGGCCCTCGACAGTTTGCGCGATACGCAGTATTTT,TRBJ2-3,-,TRBV5-1,-
CASSSNNRDYEQYF,TGTGCCAGCAGCAGTAATAACCGGGACTACGAGCAGTACTTC,TRBJ2-7,-,TRBV14,-
CASSPLRSYYEQFF,TGTGCCAGCAGCCCCCTGAGGTCCTACTATGAGCAGTTCTTC,TRBJ2-1,-,TRBV7-9,-
CASSTGTSGRGEQFF,TGTGCCAGCAGCACCGGGACTAGCGGGAGGGGTGAGCAGTTCTTC,TRBJ2-1,TRBD2,TRBV9,once
CASSSPGTEAFF,TGTGCCAGCAGCTCCCCAGGAACTGAAGCTTTCTTT,TRBJ1-1,-,TRBV13,-
CASSVSGRGDIQYF,TGTGCCAGCAGCGTTAGCGGGAGAGGAGACATTCAGTACTTC,TRBJ2-4,TRBD2,TRBV5-4,-
CASSPGQGTEAFF,TGTGCCAGCTCACCGGGACAGGGGACTGAAGCTTTCTTT,TRBJ1-1,TRBD1,TRBV18,-